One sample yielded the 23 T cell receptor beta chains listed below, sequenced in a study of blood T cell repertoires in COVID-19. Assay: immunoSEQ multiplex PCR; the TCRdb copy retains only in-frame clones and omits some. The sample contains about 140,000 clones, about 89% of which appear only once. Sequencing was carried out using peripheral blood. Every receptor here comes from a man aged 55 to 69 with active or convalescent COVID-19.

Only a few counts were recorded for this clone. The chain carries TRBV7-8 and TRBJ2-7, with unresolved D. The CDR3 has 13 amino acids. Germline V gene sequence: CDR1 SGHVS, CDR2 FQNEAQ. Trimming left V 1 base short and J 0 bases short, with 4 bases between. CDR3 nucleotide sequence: TGTGCCAGCAGCTTAGGTCGCTCCTACGAGCAGTACTTC. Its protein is CASSLGRSYEQYF.

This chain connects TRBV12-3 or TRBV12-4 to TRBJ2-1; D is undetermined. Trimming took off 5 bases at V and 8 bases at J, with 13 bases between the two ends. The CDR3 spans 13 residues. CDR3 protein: CASSAFHLYEQFF. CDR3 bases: TGTGCCAGCAGTGCGTTCCATCTCTATGAGCAGTTCTTC.

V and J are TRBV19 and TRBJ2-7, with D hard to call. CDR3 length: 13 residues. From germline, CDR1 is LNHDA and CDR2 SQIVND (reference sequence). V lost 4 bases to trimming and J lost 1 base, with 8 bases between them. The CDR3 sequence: CASSSGLSYEQYF. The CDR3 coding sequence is TGTGCCAGTAGTAGCGGCCTATCCTACGAGCAGTACTTC.

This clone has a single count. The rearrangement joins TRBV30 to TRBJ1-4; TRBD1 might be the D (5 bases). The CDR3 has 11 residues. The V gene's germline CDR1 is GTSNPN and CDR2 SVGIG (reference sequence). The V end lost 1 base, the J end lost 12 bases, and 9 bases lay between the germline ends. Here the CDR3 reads CAWSGLGELFF. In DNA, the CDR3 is TGTGCCTGGAGTGGTTTAGGGGAACTGTTTTTT.

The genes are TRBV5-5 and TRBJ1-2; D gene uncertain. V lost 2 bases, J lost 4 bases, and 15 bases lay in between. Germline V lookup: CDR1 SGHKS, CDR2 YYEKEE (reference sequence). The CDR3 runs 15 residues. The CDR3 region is CASSFGVAQPYGYTF. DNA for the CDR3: TGTGCCAGCAGCTTTGGCGTCGCACAGCCCTATGGCTACACCTTC.

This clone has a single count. CDR3 sequence (DNA): TGTGCCAGCCGACCACCAGGAAGCAATCAGCCCCAGCATTTT. This translates into CASRPPGSNQPQHF. This rearrangement joins TRBV6-5 to TRBJ1-5; no reliable D call. Germline V gives CDR1 MNHEY, CDR2 SVGAGI. The CDR3 has 14 amino acids. V gave up 8 bases and J gave up 1 base, with 12 bases separating them.

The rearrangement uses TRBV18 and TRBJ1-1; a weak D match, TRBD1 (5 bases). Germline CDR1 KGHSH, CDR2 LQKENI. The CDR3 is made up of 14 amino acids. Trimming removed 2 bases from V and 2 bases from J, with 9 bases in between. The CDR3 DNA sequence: TGTGCCAGCTCACCATTCGGACAAAACACTGAAGCTTTCTTT. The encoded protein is CASSPFGQNTEAFF.

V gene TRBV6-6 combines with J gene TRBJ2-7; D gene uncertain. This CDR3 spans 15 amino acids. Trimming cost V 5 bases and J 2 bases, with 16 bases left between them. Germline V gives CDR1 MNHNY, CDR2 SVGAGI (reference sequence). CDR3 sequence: CASSTRPLQAYEQYF. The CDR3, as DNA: TGTGCCAGCAGTACCAGGCCCCTCCAGGCCTACGAGCAGTACTTC.

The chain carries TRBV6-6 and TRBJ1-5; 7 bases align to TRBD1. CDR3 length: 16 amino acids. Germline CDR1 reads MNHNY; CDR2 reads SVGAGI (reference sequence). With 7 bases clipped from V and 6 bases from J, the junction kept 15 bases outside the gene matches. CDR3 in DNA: TGTGCCAGCACCCTAGACGGACAGGCAGGGGGTCAGCCCCAGCATTTT. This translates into CASTLDGQAGGQPQHF.

CDR3 sequence (DNA): TGTGCCAGCCGGGGACTTAACACTGAAGCTTTCTTT. Translating gives CASRGLNTEAFF. This sequence joins TRBV28 and TRBJ1-1; D may be TRBD1 (5 bases). The germline V gene has CDR1 MDHEN and CDR2 SYDVKM. Trimming removed 8 bases from V and 2 bases from J, with 9 bases in between. The CDR3 is made up of 12 amino acids.

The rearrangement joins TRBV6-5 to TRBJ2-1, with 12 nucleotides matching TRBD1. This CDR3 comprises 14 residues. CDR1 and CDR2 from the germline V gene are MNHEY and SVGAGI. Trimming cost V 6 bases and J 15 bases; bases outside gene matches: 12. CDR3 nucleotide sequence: TGTGCCAGCAGCCCCGGGACAGGGGGCATACAGACGTTCTTC. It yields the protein CASSPGTGGIQTFF.

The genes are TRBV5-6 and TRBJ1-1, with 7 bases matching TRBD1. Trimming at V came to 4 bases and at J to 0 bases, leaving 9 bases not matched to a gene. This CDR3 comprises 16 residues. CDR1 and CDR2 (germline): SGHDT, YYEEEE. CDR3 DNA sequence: TGTGCCAGCAGCGACCCGGGACAGCCTCTGAACACTGAAGCTTTCTTT. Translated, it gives CASSDPGQPLNTEAFF.

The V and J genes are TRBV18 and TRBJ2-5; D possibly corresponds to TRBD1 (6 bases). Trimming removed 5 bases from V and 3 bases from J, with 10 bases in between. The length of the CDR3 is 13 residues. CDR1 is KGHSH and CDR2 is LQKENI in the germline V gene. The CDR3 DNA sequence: TGTGCCAGCTCAAATTCAGGGGAAGAGACCCAGTACTTC. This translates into CASSNSGEETQYF.

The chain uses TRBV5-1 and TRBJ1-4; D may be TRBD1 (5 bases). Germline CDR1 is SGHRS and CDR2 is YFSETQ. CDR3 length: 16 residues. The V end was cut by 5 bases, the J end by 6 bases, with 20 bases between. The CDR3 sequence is CASRSWAGGNDEKLFF. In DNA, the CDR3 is TGCGCCAGCAGATCATGGGCGGGGGGGAACGATGAAAAACTGTTTTTT.

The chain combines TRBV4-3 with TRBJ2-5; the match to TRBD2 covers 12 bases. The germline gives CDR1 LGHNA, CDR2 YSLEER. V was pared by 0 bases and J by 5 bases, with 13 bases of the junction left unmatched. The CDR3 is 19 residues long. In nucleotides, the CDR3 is TGCGCCAGCAGCCAAGATCGGTCCCGAGCTAGCGGGAGGGCGGAGACCCAGTACTTC. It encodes CASSQDRSRASGRAETQYF.

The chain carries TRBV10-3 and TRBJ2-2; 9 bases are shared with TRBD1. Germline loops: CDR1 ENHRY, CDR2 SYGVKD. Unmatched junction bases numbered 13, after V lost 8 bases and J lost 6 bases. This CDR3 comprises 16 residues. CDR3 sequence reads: CAISLGPDRGAGELFF. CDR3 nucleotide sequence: TGTGCCATCTCCCTCGGGCCGGACAGGGGCGCCGGGGAGCTGTTTTTT.

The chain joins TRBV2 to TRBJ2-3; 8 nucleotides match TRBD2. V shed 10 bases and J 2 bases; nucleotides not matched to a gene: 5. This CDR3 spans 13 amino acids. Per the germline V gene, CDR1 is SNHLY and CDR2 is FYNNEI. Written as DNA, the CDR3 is TGTGCCACAATGACTAGCGTCACAGATACGCAGTATTTT. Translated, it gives CATMTSVTDTQYF.

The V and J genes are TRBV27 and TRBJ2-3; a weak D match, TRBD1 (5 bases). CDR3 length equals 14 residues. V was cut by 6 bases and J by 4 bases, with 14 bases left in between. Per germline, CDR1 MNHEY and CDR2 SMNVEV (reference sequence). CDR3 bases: TGTGCCAGCAGCGTCTCAGGGATCGCAGATACGCAGTATTTT. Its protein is CASSVSGIADTQYF.

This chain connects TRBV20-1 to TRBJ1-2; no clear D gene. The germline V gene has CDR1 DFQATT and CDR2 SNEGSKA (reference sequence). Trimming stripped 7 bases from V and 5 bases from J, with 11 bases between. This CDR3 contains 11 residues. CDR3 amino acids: CSVGDRYGYTF. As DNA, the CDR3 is TGCAGTGTGGGCGATAGATATGGCTACACCTTC.

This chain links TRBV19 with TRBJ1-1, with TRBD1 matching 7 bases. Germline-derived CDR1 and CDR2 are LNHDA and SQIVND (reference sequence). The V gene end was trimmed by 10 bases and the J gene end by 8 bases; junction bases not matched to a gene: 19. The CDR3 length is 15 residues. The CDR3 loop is CATKGAKGRVGEAFF. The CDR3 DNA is TGTGCCACCAAGGGGGCGAAGGGGCGCGTAGGGGAAGCTTTCTTT.

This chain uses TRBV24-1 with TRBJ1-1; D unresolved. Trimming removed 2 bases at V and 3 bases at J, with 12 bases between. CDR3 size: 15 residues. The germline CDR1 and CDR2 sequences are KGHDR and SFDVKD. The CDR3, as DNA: TGTGCCACCAGTGATTCCGGAAGAGGTGACACTGAAGCTTTCTTT. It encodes CATSDSGRGDTEAFF.

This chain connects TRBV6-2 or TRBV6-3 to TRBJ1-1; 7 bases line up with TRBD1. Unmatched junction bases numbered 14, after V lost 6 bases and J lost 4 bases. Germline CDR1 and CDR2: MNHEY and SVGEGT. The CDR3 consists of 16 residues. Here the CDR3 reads CASSSRQGREGTEAFF. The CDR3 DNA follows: TGTGCCAGCAGCTCGAGACAGGGCCGCGAGGGCACTGAAGCTTTCTTT.

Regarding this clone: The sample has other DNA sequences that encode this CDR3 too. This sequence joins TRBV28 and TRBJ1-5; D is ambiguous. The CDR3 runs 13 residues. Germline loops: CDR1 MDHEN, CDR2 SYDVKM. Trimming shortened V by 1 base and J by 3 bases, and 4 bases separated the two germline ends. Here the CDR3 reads CASSLSLNQPQHF. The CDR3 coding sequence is TGTGCCAGCAGTTTATCACTCAATCAGCCCCAGCATTTT. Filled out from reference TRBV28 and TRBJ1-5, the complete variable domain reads DVKVTQSSRYLVKRTGEKVFLECVQDMDHENMFWYRQDPGLGLRLIYFSYDVKMKEKGDIPEGYSVSREKKERFSLILESASTNQTSMYLCASSLSLNQPQHFGDGTRLSIL.